This entry features one T cell receptor beta chain sequence. The antigen remains undetermined. The sample originates from a study of T cell responses to AZD1222 COVID-19 vaccine. Notes on the study in general: Females made up more of the donors, who were largely white British, and clonal diversity may have come out too low.

Repertoires were generated with immunoSEQ multiplex PCR, while TCRdb's copy carries only in-frame clones and drops some. In the table there are approximately 94,000 clones, over 90% of which are singletons. The V and J ends lost 3 bases and 7 bases respectively, with 10 bases between them. This CDR3 region has 13 residues. Germline V gene sequence: CDR1 MNHEY, CDR2 SVGAGI. The sample in question was peripheral blood, obtained on day 0 of AZD1222 vaccination. This chain links TRBV6-5 with TRBJ2-1; D not certain. This clonotype originated in an adult in good health. This CDR3 is CASSYSLWNEQFF. The CDR3 coding sequence is TGTGCCAGCAGTTATTCGTTGTGGAATGAGCAGTTCTTC.